The 15 T cell receptor beta chains below were found in one sample sequenced in a study of PD-1 blockade in mismatch repair-deficient tumors. Profiled with immunoSEQ multiplex PCR; TCRdb holds only in-frame clones, not every one. Here the sample spans under 50,000 clones, more than 75% being singletons. The sequencing used peripheral blood, collected 4 weeks after starting pembrolizumab. Receptors originate from an adult with mismatch repair-deficient cancer.

The chain carries TRBV4-1 and TRBJ2-1, with D perhaps assigned TRBD1 or TRBD2 (5 bases each). Trimming removed 4 bases at V and 8 bases at J, with 18 bases between. The CDR3 length is 15 residues. Looked up from germline, CDR1 is MGHRA and CDR2 is YSYEKL. CDR3 protein: CASSPRVSGTDEQFF. The CDR3 bases are TGCGCCAGCAGCCCCAGGGTTTCGGGAACGGATGAGCAGTTCTTC.

The rearrangement links TRBV5-4 to TRBJ2-4; the D is unclear. V lost 1 base to trimming and J lost 0 bases, with 5 bases between them. This CDR3 spans 14 amino acids. Germline CDR1 reads SGHNT; CDR2 reads YYREEE (reference sequence). CDR3 nucleotides: TGTGCCAGCAGCTTGTTCCTAGCCAAAAACATTCAGTACTTC. It encodes CASSLFLAKNIQYF.

This chain links TRBV5-1 with TRBJ2-2, with 16 bases fitting TRBD2. The germline V gene encodes CDR1 SGHRS and CDR2 YFSETQ. Trimming took 4 bases from V and 5 from J; bases not matched to a gene: 5. The CDR3 runs to 17 residues. The CDR3 region has the DNA TGCGCCAGCAGCCAGGGACTAGCGGGAGGGCCAACCGGGGAGCTGTTTTTT. As protein: CASSQGLAGGPTGELFF.

This chain links TRBV5-6 with TRBJ2-7, with a weak D call TRBD1 (5 bases). Germline V gene sequence: CDR1 SGHDT, CDR2 YYEEEE. V was clipped by 2 bases and J by 0 bases, with 12 bases between them. The CDR3 consists of 15 residues. DNA for the CDR3: TGTGCCAGCAGCTTTGAACAGGTCGACTCCTACGAGCAGTACTTC. It is translated as CASSFEQVDSYEQYF.

The rearrangement links TRBV7-8 to TRBJ2-7; the D gene is possibly TRBD2 (5 bases). Per the germline V gene, CDR1 is SGHVS and CDR2 is FQNEAQ. V was pared by 7 bases and J by 6 bases, with 19 bases between. This CDR3 region has 14 residues. For the CDR3, the DNA is TGTGCCAGCACCCAAATCGGAGGATTGGGCGAGCAGTACTTC. Residues: CASTQIGGLGEQYF.

This clone was seen a few times. At the DNA level, this CDR3 is encoded by other sequences in the same sample as well. The V and J genes are TRBV7-2 and TRBJ2-3, with 10 bases aligning to TRBD2. With V trimmed by 5 bases and J by 4 bases, 6 bases remained unmatched. This CDR3 has 15 amino acids. In germline, CDR1 is SGHTA, CDR2 FQGNSA. This CDR3 is CASSSSGRASDTQYF. As DNA, the CDR3 is TGTGCCAGCAGCAGCAGCGGGAGGGCCTCAGATACGCAGTATTTT.

This chain uses TRBV19 with TRBJ1-3, with a weak D call TRBD1 (6 bases). The germline CDR1 and CDR2 sequences are LNHDA and SQIVND (reference sequence). This CDR3 has 13 amino acids. V dropped 10 bases and J dropped 0 bases, with 10 bases sitting between them. In DNA, the CDR3 is TGTGCCACAAGACAGGTCTCTGGAAACACCATATATTTT. Its translation is CATRQVSGNTIYF. The entire variable domain, with the rest obtained from reference TRBV19 and TRBJ1-3, is as follows: DGGITQSPKYLFRKEGQNVTLSCEQNLNHDAMYWYRQDPGQGLRLIYYSQIVNDFQKGDIAEGYSVSREKKESFPLTVTSAQKNPTAFYLCATRQVSGNTIYFGEGSWLTVV.

V usage is TRBV19 and J usage is TRBJ1-1; tentative D call: TRBD1 (5 bases). V shed 9 bases and J shed 6 bases, with 20 bases lying between them. CDR1 is LNHDA and CDR2 is SQIVND in the germline V gene (reference sequence). The CDR3 loop spans 14 amino acids. CDR3 bases: TGTGCCAGCACGAGGGGAAGGGATTATCCTGAAGCTTTCTTT. The encoded protein is CASTRGRDYPEAFF.

The chain has TRBV27 and TRBJ2-1; 12 bases map to TRBD2. Germline V CDR1 and CDR2: MNHEY, SMNVEV (reference sequence). CDR3 length: 18 amino acids. V was pared by 5 bases and J by 0 bases, with 8 bases of the junction left unmatched. CDR3 sequence reads: CASSPLGLAGPSYNEQFF. The CDR3 bases are TGTGCCAGCAGTCCCCTAGGACTAGCGGGACCCTCCTACAATGAGCAGTTCTTC.

The genes are TRBV2 and TRBJ2-7, with 8 positions matching TRBD1. The CDR3 contains 13 residues. Germline values: CDR1 SNHLY, CDR2 FYNNEI. The junction had 7 bases not matched to a gene; V was cut back by 6 bases and J by 6 bases. The CDR3, as DNA: TGTGCCAGCAGAGCCTGGACAGGGCCCGAGCAGTACTTC. Its protein product is CASRAWTGPEQYF.

The chain recombines TRBV7-2 with TRBJ1-4; tentatively, D is TRBD1 (5 bases). CDR3 length: 16 residues. V was pared by 3 bases and J by 3 bases, with 14 bases between. In germline, CDR1 is SGHTA, CDR2 FQGNSA. CDR3 DNA: TGTGCCAGCAGCTTGGGGGGTCGGGGGTCTAATGAAAAACTGTTTTTT. Encoded protein: CASSLGGRGSNEKLFF.

This clone appeared a single time. This chain uses TRBV4-1 with TRBJ2-5; 8 positions agree with TRBD2. V trimming: 2 bases; J trimming: 1 base; junction bases outside the gene matches: 12. This CDR3 comprises 18 residues. The germline gives CDR1 MGHRA, CDR2 YSYEKL. DNA of the CDR3: TGCGCCAGCAGCCAAATAGTTGCAAGCGGGAGCGGCCAAGAGACCCAGTACTTC. Protein product: CASSQIVASGSGQETQYF.

This sequence joins TRBV6-1 and TRBJ2-2, with 9 bases identical to TRBD1. CDR3 length: 14 residues. Germline CDR1 is MNHNS and CDR2 is SASEGT. V trimming: 7 bases; J trimming: 9 bases; junction bases outside the gene matches: 9. CDR3 nucleotide sequence: TGTGCCAGCACCAGAGACAGGGGGAACCGGGAGCTGTTTTTT. It codes for CASTRDRGNRELFF.

The chain joins TRBV2 to TRBJ2-7, with 9 bases aligning to TRBD2. The CDR3 extends over 15 amino acids. Trimming cost V 7 bases and J 7 bases; bases outside gene matches: 14. CDR1 SNHLY and CDR2 FYNNEI come from the germline V gene. The CDR3 region is CASIYSGRQYGEQYF. DNA for the CDR3: TGTGCCAGCATCTACAGCGGGAGGCAATACGGAGAGCAGTACTTC.

By share, this clone counts as medium-sized. The chain uses TRBV9 and TRBJ2-7; D may match TRBD1 or TRBD2 (5 bases each). Trimming stripped 0 bases from V and 6 bases from J, with 19 bases between. The CDR3 is 16 amino acids. Germline assignment: CDR1 SGDLS and CDR2 YYNGEE. For the CDR3, the DNA is TGTGCCAGCAGCGTAGCCGGGTCCGGGGCGTTGGTCGAGCAGTACTTC. The encoded protein is CASSVAGSGALVEQYF.